This section outlines one T cell receptor beta chain sequence together with its context. These data originate in a study of blood T cell repertoires in COVID-19. Participant-given clinical history determined each cohort assignment. Two negative PCRs, clearance, or symptom resolution were required of recovered Cohort 3 donors. Trimming removed 0 bases at V and 4 bases at J, with 9 bases between. Looked up from germline, CDR1 is ENHRY and CDR2 is SYGVKD. The CDR3 length is 14 residues. In the authors' workflow: Reference gene primer amplification gave estimated nucleated cell counts. The repertoire was sequenced with immunoSEQ multiplex PCR; TCRdb's copy has only in-frame clones and lacks some. V and J calls and clone size are as listed in that table; D and trimming were resolved from the DNA. Found here are about 400,000 clones, roughly 91% of them singletons; the top ten hold less than 2%.

What was sequenced was PBMCs or T cells enriched from blood (not recorded which). The TCR originated in a woman between 25 and 40 years old who had recovered from COVID-19. The J gene is TRBJ2-5, the V gene TRBV10-3; the D gene is possibly TRBD2 (6 bases). CDR3 in amino acids: CAISESAGIETQYF. CDR3 nucleotide sequence: TGTGCCATCAGTGAGTCGGCGGGAATAGAGACCCAGTACTTC.